This entry concerns a single TCR beta chain. Its antigen is as yet unknown. The sample belongs to a study of cytomegalovirus exposure and HLA in healthy donors. For the study at large: About 85 million unique TCRs from HLA-typed donors were held in an early release of data.

Findings of the study overall: Earlier findings revealed that most TCR beta V segments proved productive either about 87% or about 30% of the time.

V lost 4 bases and J 3 bases, leaving 16 bases between the germline ends. This CDR3 has 16 amino acids. Germline values: CDR1 MDHEN, CDR2 SYDVKM. 13 Jbeta primers and 60 Vbeta primers were used for the PCR. The table came from immunoSEQ multiplex PCR; TCRdb's copy has only in-frame clones and leaves some out. Of about 120,000 clones detected, 81% appear once; the ten largest clones hold under 5%. This TCR came from a woman aged 30 to 39 in good health and CMV-seronegative. The sequencing sample was made of PBMCs. The genes are TRBV28 and TRBJ2-1; D perhaps matches TRBD1 (6 bases). The CDR3 DNA follows: TGTGCCAGCAGTTCCACCCGGACAGTCATCTACAATGAGCAGTTCTTC. Protein: CASSSTRTVIYNEQFF.